Sequencing of this T cell receptor (beta chain) was carried out in a study of T cell changes during pregnancy in multiple sclerosis. Sequencing used immunoSEQ multiplex PCR; TCRdb keeps in-frame clones, though not all of them. This table has around 30,000 clones, 90% appearing once. The CDR3 runs 13 residues. Germline-derived CDR1 and CDR2 are MDHEN and SYDVKM. Between the trimmed V and J ends, which lost 6 bases and 0 bases, there was a span of 8 bases. The receptor was derived from a female donor in good health, enrolled as a control in a pregnancy study. V and J are TRBV28 and TRBJ1-1; unclear D gene. This specimen consisted of CD4+ T cells from peripheral blood mononuclear cells, obtained in the third trimester of pregnancy. In DNA, the CDR3 is TGTGCCAGCAGAGGACTCCTGAACACTGAAGCTTTCTTT. This codes for CASRGLLNTEAFF.